The clone carrying this T cell receptor beta chain ranks as medium-sized. Its antigen is currently unknown. This entry belongs to a study of liver allograft versus peripheral blood T cells. As for the study in general: The study compared liver allograft T cell receptor repertoires against peripheral blood repertoires of liver transplant recipients.

Findings and limits, study-wide: It was reported that the T cell receptor repertoires found inside liver allografts differed from those that were detected in peripheral blood.

Germline lookup yields CDR1 LNHDA and CDR2 SQIVND (reference sequence). The CDR3 spans 16 residues. V lost 1 base and J 6 bases, leaving 16 bases between the germline ends. TCRdb re-called the reads through MiXCR, storing one row per CDR3 protein. The data contain 13,000 or so distinct CDR3 sequences, less than 20% of them seen just once; the ten biggest clones take up 1.5% to 2%. The source is a human patient who had a liver transplant. The graft donor may be the source of some T cells. The genes are TRBV19 and TRBJ1-5; the D is unclear. The CDR3 DNA reads as TGTGCCAGTAGTATAGGCCCCACAAAAATGGGTCAGCCCCAGCATTTT. Protein sequence: CASSIGPTKMGQPQHF.